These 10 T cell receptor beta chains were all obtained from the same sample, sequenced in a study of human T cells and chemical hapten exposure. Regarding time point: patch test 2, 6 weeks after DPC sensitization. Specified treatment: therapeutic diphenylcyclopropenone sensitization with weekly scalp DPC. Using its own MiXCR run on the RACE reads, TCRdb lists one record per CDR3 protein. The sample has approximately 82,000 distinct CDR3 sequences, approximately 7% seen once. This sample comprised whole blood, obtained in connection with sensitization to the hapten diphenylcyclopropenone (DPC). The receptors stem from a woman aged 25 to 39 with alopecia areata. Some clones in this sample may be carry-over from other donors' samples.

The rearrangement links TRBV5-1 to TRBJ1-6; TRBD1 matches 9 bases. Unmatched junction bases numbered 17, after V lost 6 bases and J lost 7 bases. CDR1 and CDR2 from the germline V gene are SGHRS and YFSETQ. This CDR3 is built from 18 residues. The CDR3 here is CASKSGRFAGQGNSPLHF. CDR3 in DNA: TGCGCCAGCAAGTCCGGAAGGTTCGCGGGACAGGGAAATTCACCCCTCCACTTT.

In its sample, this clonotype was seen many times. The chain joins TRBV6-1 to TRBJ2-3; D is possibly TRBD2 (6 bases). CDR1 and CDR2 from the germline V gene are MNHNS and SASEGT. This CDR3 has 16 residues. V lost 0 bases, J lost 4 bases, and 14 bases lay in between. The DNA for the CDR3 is TGTGCCAGCAGTGAAGCAGCTGGGGGGACGGCAGATACGCAGTATTTT. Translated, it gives CASSEAAGGTADTQYF.

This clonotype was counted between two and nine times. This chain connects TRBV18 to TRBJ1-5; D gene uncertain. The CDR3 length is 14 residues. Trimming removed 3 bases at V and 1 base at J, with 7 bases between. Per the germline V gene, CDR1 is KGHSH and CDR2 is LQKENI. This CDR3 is CASSPLMSNQPQHF. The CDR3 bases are TGTGCCAGCTCACCGCTTATGAGCAATCAGCCCCAGCATTTT.

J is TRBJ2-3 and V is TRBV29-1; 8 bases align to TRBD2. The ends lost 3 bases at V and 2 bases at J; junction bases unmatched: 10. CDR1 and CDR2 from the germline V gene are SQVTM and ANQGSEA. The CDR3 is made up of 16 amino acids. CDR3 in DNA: TGCAGCGTTGAGTTGGGGCGGGGGGCCACCACAGATACGCAGTATTTT. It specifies CSVELGRGATTDTQYF.

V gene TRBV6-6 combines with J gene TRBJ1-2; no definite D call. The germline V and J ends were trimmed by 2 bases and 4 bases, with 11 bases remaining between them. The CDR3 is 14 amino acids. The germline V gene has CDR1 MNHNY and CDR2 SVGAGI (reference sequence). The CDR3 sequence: CASSYGDKGYGYTF. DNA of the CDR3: TGTGCCAGCAGTTACGGTGACAAGGGCTATGGCTACACCTTC.

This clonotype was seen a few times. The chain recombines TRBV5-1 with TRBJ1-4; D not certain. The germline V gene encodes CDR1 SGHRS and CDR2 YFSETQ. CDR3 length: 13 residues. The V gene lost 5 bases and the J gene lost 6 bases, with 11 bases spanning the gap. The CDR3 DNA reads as TGCGCCAGCAGTCAAAGTTTGGATGAAAAACTGTTTTTT. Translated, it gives CASSQSLDEKLFF. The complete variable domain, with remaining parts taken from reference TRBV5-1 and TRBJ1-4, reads KAGVTQTPRYLIKTRGQQVTLSCSPISGHRSVSWYQQTPGQGLQFLFEYFSETQRNKGNFPGRFSGRQFSNSRSEMNVSTLELGDSALYLCASSQSLDEKLFFGSGTQLSVL.

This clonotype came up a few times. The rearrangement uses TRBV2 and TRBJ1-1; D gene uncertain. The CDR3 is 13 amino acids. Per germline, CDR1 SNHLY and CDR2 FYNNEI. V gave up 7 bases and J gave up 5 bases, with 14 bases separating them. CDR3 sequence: CASNPGIYTEAFF. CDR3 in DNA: TGTGCCAGCAATCCGGGGATTTATACTGAAGCTTTCTTT.

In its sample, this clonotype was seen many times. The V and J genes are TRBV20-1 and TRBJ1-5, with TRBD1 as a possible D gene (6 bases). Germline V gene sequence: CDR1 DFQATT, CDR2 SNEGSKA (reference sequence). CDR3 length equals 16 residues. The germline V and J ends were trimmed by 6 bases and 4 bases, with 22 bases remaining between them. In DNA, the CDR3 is TGCAGTGCCCCGAGCAATACAGGGAAGTCGAATCAGCCCCAGCATTTT. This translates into CSAPSNTGKSNQPQHF.

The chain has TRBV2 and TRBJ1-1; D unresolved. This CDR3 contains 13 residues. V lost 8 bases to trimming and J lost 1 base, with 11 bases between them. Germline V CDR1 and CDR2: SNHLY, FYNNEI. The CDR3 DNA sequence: TGTGCCAGCGGTGGCAGTTCGAACACTGAAGCTTTCTTT. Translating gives CASGGSSNTEAFF.

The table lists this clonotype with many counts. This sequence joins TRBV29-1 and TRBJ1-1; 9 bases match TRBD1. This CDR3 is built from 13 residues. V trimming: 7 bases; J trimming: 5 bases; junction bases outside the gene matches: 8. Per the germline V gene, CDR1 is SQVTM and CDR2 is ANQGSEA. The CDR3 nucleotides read TGCAGCGGACAGGGGGAACGGTGGACTGAAGCTTTCTTT. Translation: CSGQGERWTEAFF. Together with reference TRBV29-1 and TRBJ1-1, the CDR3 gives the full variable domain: SAVISQKPSRDICQRGTSLTIQCQVDSQVTMMFWYRQQPGQSLTLIATANQGSEATYESGFVIDKFPISRPNLTFSTLTVSNMSPEDSSIYLCSGQGERWTEAFFGQGTRLTVV.